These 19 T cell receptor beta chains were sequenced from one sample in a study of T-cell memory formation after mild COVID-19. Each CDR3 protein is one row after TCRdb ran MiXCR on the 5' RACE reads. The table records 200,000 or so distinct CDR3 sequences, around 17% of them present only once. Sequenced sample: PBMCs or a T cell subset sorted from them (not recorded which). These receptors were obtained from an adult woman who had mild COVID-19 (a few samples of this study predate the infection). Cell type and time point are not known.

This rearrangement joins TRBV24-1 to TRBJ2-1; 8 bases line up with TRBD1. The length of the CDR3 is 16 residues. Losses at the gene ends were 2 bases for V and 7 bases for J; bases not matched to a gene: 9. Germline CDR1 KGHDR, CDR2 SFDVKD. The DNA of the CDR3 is TGTGCCACCAGTGATTCCAGGGGGCTACTAACAAATGAGCAGTTCTTC. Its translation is CATSDSRGLLTNEQFF.

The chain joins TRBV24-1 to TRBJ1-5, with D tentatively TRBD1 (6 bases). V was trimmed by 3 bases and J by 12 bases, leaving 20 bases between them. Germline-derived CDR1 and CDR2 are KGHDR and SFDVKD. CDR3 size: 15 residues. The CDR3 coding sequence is TGTGCCACCAGTGATCCTCGGTTAGGGGGGCTGCGCCAGCATTTT. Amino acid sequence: CATSDPRLGGLRQHF.

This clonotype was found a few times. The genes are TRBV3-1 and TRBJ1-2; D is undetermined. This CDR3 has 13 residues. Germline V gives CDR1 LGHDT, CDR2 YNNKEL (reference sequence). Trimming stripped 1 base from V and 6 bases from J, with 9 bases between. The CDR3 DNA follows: TGTGCCAGCAGCCAAGGCGGAGGGAATGGCTACACCTTC. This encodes CASSQGGGNGYTF.

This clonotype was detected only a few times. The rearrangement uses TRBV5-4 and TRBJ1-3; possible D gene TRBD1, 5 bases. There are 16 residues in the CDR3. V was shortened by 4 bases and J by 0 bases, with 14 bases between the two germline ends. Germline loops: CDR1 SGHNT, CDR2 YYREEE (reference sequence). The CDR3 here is CASSPDSRLSGNTIYF. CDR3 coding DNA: TGTGCCAGCAGCCCCGACAGCCGCCTCTCTGGAAACACCATATATTTT. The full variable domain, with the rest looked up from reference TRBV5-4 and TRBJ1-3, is ETGVTQSPTHLIKTRGQQVTLRCSSQSGHNTVSWYQQALGQGPQFIFQYYREEENGRGNFPPRFSGLQFPNYSSELNVNALELDDSALYLCASSPDSRLSGNTIYFGEGSWLTVV.

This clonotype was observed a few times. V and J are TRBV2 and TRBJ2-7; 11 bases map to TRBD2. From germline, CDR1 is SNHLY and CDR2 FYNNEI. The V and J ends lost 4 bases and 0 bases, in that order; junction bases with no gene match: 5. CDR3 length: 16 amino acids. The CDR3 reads CASSGLAGPSSYEQYF. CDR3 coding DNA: TGTGCCAGCAGTGGACTAGCGGGGCCGAGCTCCTACGAGCAGTACTTC.

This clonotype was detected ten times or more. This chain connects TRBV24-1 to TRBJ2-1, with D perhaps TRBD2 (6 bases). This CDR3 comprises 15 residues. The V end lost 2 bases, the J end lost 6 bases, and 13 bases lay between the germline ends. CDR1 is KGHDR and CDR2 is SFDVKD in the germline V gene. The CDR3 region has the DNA TGTGCCACCAGTGATTCTGTCAGGGAGGTCAATGAGCAGTTCTTC. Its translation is CATSDSVREVNEQFF.

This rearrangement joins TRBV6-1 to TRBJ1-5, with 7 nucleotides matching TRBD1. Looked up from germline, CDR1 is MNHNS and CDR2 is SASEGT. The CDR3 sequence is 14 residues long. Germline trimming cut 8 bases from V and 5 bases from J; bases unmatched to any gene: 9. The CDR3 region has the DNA TGTGCCAGCCACCCAGGGGGGGGCCATCAGCCCCAGCATTTT. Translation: CASHPGGGHQPQHF.

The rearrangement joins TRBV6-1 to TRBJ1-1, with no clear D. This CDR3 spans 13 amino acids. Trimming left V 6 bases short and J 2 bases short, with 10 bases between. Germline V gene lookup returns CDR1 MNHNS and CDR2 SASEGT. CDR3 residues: CASRNTINTEAFF. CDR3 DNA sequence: TGTGCCAGCAGAAACACGATAAACACTGAAGCTTTCTTT.

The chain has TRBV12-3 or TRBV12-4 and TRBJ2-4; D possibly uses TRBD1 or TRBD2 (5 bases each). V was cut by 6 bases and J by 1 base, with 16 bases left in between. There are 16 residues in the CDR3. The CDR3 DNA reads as TGTGCCAGCAGCTTCTGGGGGTCGGAGGCCAAAAACATTCAGTACTTC. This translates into CASSFWGSEAKNIQYF.

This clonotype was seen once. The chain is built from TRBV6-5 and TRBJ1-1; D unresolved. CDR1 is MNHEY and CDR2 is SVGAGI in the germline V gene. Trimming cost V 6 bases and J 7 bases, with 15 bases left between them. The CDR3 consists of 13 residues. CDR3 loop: CASRLTDGFEAFF. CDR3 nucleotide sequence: TGTGCCAGCAGACTTACAGATGGATTTGAAGCTTTCTTT.

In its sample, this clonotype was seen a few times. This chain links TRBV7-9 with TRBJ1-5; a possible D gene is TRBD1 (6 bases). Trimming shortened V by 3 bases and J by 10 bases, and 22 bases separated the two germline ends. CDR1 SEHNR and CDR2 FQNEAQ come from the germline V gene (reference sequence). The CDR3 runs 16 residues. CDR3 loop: CASSFGWAQGPSPQHF. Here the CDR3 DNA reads TGTGCCAGCAGCTTCGGGTGGGCGCAGGGGCCCTCTCCCCAGCATTTT.

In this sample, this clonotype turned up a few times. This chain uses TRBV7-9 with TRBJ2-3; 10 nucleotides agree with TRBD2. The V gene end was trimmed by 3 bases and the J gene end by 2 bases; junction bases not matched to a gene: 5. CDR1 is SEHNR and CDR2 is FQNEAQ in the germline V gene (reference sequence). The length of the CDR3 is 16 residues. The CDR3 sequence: CASSFRTSGSTDTQYF. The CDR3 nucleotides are TGTGCCAGCAGCTTTCGGACTAGCGGATCCACAGATACGCAGTATTTT.

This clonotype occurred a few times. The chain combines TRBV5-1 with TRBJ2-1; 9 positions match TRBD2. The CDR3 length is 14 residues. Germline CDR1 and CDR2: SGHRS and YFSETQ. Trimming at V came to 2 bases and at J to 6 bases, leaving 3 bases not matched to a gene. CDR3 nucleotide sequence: TGCGCCAGCAGCTTTAGCGGGGGATCCAATGAGCAGTTCTTC. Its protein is CASSFSGGSNEQFF. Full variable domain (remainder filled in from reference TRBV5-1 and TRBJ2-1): KAGVTQTPRYLIKTRGQQVTLSCSPISGHRSVSWYQQTPGQGLQFLFEYFSETQRNKGNFPGRFSGRQFSNSRSEMNVSTLELGDSALYLCASSFSGGSNEQFFGPGTRLTVL.

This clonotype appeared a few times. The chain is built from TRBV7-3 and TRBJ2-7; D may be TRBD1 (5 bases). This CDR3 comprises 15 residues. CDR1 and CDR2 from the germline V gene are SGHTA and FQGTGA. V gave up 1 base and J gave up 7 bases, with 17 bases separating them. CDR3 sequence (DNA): TGTGCCAGCAGCTTAATGGGCCAGGGCCCCCTGGAGCAGTACTTC. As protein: CASSLMGQGPLEQYF.

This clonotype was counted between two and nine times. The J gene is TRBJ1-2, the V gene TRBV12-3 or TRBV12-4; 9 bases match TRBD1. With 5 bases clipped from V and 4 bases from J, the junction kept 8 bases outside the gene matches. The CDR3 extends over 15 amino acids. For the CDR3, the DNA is TGTGCCAGCAGTCCTCGGACAGGGGCCGTCTATGGCTACACCTTC. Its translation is CASSPRTGAVYGYTF.

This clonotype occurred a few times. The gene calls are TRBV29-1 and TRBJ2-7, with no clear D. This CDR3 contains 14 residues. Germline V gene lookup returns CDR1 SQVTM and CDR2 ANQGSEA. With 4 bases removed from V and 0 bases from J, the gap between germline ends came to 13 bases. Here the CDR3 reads CSVVLTGSSYEQYF. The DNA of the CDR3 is TGCAGCGTTGTATTGACGGGCAGCTCCTACGAGCAGTACTTC.

CDR3 nucleotides: TGCGCCAGCAGCCGGGAGGGCTCAATGCATGAGCAGTTCTTC. This gives the protein CASSREGSMHEQFF. V and J are TRBV5-1 and TRBJ2-1, with TRBD2 matching over 8 bases. The length of the CDR3 is 14 residues. With V trimmed by 4 bases and J by 8 bases, 8 bases remained unmatched. CDR1 and CDR2 from the germline V gene are SGHRS and YFSETQ.

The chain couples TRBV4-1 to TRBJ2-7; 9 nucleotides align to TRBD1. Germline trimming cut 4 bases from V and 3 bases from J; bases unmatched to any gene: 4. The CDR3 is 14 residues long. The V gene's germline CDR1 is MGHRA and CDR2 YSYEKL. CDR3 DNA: TGCGCCAGCAGCCCCCGGGACAGGGTCTACGAGCAGTACTTC. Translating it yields CASSPRDRVYEQYF.

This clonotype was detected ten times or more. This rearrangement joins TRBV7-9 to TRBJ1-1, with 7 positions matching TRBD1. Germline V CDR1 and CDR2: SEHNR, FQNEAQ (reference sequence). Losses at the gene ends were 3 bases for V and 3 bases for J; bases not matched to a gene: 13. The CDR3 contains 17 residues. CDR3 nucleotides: TGTGCCAGCAGCTTTGGGCAGGGGGTAGGATATGACACTGAAGCTTTCTTT. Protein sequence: CASSFGQGVGYDTEAFF.